Sequencing of this T cell receptor beta chain was carried out in a study of T cell changes during pregnancy in multiple sclerosis. The V gene end was trimmed by 7 bases and the J gene end by 8 bases; junction bases not matched to a gene: 6. The CDR3 totals 13 residues. In germline, CDR1 is MGHDK, CDR2 SYGVNS. The data were produced by immunoSEQ multiplex PCR, yet TCRdb's version contains in-frame clones alone and is incomplete. Among 40,000 or so clones, over 75% were seen once, and the ten largest hold more than 7%. The rearrangement joins TRBV25-1 to TRBJ1-4; 8 nucleotides line up with TRBD1. Material: CD8+ T cells from peripheral blood mononuclear cells, obtained before pregnancy. The clonotype comes from a female donor with multiple sclerosis, enrolled in a pregnancy study. CDR3 bases: TGTGCCAGCAAGACAGGGGTATCCGAAAAACTGTTTTTT. Translated, it gives CASKTGVSEKLFF. The variable domain in full, completed from reference TRBV25-1 and TRBJ1-4, reads EADIYQTPRYLVIGTGKKITLECSQTMGHDKMYWYQQDPGMELHLIHYSYGVNSTEKGDLSSESTVSRIRTEHFPLTLESARPSHTSQYLCASKTGVSEKLFFGSGTQLSVL.